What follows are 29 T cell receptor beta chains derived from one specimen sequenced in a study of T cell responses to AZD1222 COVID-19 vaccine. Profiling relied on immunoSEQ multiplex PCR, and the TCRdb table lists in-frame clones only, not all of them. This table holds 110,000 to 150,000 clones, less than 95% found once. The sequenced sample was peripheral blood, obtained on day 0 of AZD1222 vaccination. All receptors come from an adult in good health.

The CDR3 nucleotides are TGTGCCAGCAGTGACCTAGCGGAGTTGGGTACGCAGTATTTT. It codes for CASSDLAELGTQYF. This chain joins TRBV6-1 and TRBJ2-3, with 7 bases aligning to TRBD2. The CDR3 runs to 14 residues. Germline lookup yields CDR1 MNHNS and CDR2 SASEGT. Trimming took 3 bases from V and 8 from J; bases not matched to a gene: 8.

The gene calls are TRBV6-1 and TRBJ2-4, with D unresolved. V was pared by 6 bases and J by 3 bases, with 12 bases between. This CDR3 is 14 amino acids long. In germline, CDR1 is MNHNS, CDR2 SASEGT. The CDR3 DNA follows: TGTGCCAGCAGGCCTGACGAAAACAAAAACATTCAGTACTTC. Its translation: CASRPDENKNIQYF.

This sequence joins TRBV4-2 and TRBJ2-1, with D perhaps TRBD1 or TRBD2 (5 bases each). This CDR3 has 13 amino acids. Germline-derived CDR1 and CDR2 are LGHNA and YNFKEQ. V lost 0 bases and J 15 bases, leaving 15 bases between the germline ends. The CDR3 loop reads CASSQDTGTTGFF. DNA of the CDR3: TGTGCCAGCAGCCAAGATACTGGGACCACTGGGTTCTTC.

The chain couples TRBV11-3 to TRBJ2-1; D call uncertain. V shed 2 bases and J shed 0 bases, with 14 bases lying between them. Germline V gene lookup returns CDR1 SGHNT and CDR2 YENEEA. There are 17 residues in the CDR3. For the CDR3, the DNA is TGTGCCAGCAGCTTACCCCGGCGGTTGGGCTCCTACAATGAGCAGTTCTTC. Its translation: CASSLPRRLGSYNEQFF.

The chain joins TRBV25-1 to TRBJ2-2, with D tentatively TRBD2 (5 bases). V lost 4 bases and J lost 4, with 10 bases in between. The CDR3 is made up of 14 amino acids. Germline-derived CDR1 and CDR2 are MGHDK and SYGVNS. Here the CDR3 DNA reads TGTGCCAGCAGTGTCGCGGGTGGCACCGGGGAGCTGTTTTTT. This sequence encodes CASSVAGGTGELFF.

The CDR3 region has the DNA TGTGCCAGCAGTGCATCTAGCGGGTTGGCAGATACGCAGTATTTT. Translating it yields CASSASSGLADTQYF. This chain uses TRBV27 with TRBJ2-3; 8 bases line up with TRBD2. Germline CDR1 and CDR2: MNHEY and SMNVEV (reference sequence). V was pared by 5 bases and J by 4 bases, with 8 bases of the junction left unmatched. The CDR3 consists of 15 residues.

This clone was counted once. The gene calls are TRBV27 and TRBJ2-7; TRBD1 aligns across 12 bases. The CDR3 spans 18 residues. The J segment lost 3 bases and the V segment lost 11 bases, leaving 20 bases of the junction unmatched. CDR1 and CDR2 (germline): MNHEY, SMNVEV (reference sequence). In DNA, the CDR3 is TGTGCCCCCTCGAGGGTTCCCGGGACAGGGGGCGAAGACTACGAGCAGTACTTC. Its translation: CAPSRVPGTGGEDYEQYF.

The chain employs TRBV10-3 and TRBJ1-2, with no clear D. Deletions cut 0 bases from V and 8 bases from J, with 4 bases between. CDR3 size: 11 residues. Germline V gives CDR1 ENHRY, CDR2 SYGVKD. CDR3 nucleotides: TGTGCCATCAGTGAGTCGAACGGCTACACCTTC. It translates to CAISESNGYTF.

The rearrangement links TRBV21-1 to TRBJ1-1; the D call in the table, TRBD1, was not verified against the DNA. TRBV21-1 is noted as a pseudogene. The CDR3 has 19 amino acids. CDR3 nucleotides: TGTGCCAGCAGCAAAAACCTGGATTGGACAGGGGATACGAACACCAAAGCTTTCTTT. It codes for CASSKNLDWTGDTNTKAFF.

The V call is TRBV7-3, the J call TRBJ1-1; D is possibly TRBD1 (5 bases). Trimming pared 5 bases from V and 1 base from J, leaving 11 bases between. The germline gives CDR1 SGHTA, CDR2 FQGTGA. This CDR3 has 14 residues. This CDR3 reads CASSMGPTNTEAFF. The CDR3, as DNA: TGTGCCAGCAGCATGGGACCGACGAACACTGAAGCTTTCTTT. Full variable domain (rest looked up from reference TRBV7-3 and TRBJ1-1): GAGVSQTPSNKVTEKGKYVELRCDPISGHTALYWYRQSLGQGPEFLIYFQGTGAADDSGLPNDRFFAVRPEGSVSTLKIQRTERGDSAVYLCASSMGPTNTEAFFGQGTRLTVV.

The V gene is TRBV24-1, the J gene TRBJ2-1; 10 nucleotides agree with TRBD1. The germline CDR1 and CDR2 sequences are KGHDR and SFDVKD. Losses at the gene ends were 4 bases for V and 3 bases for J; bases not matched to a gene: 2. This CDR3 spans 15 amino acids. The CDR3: CATSDGQGDYNEQFF. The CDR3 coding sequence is TGTGCCACCAGTGACGGACAGGGGGACTACAATGAGCAGTTCTTC.

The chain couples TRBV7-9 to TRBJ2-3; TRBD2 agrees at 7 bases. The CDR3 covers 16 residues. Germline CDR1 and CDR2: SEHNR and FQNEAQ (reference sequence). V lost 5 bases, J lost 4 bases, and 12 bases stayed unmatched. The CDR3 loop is CASSGPLREAADTQYF. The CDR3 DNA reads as TGTGCCAGCAGCGGGCCCCTCCGGGAGGCGGCAGATACGCAGTATTTT.

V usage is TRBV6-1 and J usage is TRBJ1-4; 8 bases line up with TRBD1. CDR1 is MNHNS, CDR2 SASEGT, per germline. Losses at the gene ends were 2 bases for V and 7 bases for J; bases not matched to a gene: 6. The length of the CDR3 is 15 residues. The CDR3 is CASSETGQGIEKLFF. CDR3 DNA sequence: TGTGCCAGCAGTGAAACCGGACAGGGCATTGAAAAACTGTTTTTT.

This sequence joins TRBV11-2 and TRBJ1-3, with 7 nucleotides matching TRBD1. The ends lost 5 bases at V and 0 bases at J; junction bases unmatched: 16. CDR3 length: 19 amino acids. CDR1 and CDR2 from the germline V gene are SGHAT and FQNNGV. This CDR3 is CASSPQGYRGLFSGNTIYF. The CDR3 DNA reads TGTGCCAGCAGCCCCCAAGGTTACAGGGGCCTATTCTCTGGAAACACCATATATTTT.

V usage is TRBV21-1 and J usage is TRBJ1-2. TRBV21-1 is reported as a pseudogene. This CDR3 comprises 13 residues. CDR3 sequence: CARTLRQGGGYTF. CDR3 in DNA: TGTGCCAGAACCCTTAGGCAGGGAGGGGGCTACACCTTC.

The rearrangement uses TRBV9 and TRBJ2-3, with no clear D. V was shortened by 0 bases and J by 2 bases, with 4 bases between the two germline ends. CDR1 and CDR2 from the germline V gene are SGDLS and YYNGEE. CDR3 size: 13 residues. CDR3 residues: CASSVAVTDTQYF. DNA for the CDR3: TGTGCCAGCAGCGTAGCGGTCACAGATACGCAGTATTTT.

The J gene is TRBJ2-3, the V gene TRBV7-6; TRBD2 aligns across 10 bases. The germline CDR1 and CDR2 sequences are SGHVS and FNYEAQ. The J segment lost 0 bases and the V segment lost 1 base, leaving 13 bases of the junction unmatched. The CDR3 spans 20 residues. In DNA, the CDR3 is TGTGCCAGCAGCTTAGGGCGGACTAGCGGACTATCCACTAGCACAGATACGCAGTATTTT. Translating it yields CASSLGRTSGLSTSTDTQYF.

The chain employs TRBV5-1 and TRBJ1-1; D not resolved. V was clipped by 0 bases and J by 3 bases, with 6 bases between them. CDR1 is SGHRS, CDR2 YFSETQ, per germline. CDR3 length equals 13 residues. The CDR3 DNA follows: TGCGCCAGCAGCTTGGTTCCAGACACTGAAGCTTTCTTT. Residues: CASSLVPDTEAFF.

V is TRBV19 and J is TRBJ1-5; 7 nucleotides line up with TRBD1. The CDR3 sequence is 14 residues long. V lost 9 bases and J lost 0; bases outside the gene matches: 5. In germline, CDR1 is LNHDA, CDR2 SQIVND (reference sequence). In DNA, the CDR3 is TGTGCCAGCCATAACAGGGGTAGCAATCAGCCCCAGCATTTT. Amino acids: CASHNRGSNQPQHF.

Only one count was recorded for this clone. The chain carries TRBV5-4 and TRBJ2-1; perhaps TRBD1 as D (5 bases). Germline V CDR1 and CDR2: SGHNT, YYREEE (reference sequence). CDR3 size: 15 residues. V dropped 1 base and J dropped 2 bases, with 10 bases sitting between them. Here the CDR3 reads CASSLFSGTYNEQFF. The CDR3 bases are TGTGCCAGCAGCTTGTTTTCAGGGACCTACAATGAGCAGTTCTTC.

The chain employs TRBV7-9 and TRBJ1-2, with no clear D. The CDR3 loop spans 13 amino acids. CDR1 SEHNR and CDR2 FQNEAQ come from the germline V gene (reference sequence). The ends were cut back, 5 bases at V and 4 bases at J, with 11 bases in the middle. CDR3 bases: TGTGCCAGCAGCCCCACAAGTATCTATGGCTACACCTTC. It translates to CASSPTSIYGYTF.

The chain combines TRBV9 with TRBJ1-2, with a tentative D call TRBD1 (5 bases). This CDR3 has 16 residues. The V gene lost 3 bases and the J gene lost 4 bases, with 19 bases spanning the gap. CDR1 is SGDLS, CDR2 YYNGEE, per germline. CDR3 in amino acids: CASSATVWDLTYGYTF. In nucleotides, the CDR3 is TGTGCCAGCAGCGCAACCGTGTGGGACTTAACCTATGGCTACACCTTC. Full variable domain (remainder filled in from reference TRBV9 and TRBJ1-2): DSGVTQTPKHLITATGQRVTLRCSPRSGDLSVYWYQQSLDQGLQFLIQYYNGEERAKGNILERFSAQQFPDLHSELNLSSLELGDSALYFCASSATVWDLTYGYTFGSGTRLTVV.

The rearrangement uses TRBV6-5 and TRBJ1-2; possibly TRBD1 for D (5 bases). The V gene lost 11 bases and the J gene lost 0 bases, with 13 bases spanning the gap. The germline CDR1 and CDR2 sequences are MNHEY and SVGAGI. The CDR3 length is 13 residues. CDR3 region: CAASRAPNYGYTF. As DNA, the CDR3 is TGTGCCGCCTCCAGGGCACCTAACTATGGCTACACCTTC.

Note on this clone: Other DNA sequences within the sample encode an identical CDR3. The CDR3 here is CASSFRGRTDTQYF. The CDR3 DNA is TGTGCCAGCAGTTTCAGGGGCCGCACAGATACGCAGTATTTT. The chain joins TRBV28 to TRBJ2-3, with a possible D match to TRBD1 (6 bases). Germline values: CDR1 MDHEN, CDR2 SYDVKM. The CDR3 extends over 14 amino acids. Trimming shortened V by 3 bases and J by 1 base, and 8 bases separated the two germline ends.

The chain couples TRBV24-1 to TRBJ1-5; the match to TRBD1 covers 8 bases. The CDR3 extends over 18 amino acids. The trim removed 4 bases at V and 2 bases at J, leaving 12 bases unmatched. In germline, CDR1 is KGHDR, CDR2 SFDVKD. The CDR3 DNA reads TGTGCCACCAGTGACCGGGACAGGAAAGGGAATCGCAATCAGCCCCAGCATTTT. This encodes CATSDRDRKGNRNQPQHF.

CDR3 DNA sequence: TGTGCCAGCAGCCGTAGAGGAAGTCCGCCGGGGACTGAAGCTTTCTTT. Its translation: CASSRRGSPPGTEAFF. The chain employs TRBV9 and TRBJ1-1; D is uncertain. Looked up from germline, CDR1 is SGDLS and CDR2 is YYNGEE. The length of the CDR3 is 16 residues. Trimming left V 4 bases short and J 5 bases short, with 21 bases between.

CDR3 bases: TGTGCCAGCTCCGCCGGTGGGGAGATTTACGAGCAGTACTTC. Protein product: CASSAGGEIYEQYF. V is TRBV2 and J is TRBJ2-7, with D possibly matching TRBD2 (5 bases). Germline V gene data show CDR1 as SNHLY and CDR2 as FYNNEI. Trimming took off 8 bases at V and 4 bases at J, with 18 bases between the two ends. This CDR3 comprises 14 residues.

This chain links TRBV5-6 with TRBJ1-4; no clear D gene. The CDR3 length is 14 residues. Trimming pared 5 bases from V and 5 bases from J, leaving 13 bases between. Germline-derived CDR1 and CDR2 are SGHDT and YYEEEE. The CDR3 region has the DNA TGTGCCAGCAGTTTCGTGACCGGGAATGAAAAACTGTTTTTT. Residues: CASSFVTGNEKLFF.

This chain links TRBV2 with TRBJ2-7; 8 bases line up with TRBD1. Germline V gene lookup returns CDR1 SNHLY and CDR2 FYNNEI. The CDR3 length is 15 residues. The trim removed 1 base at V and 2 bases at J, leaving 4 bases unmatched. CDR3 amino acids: CASSEDRGEPYEQYF. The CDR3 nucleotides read TGTGCCAGCAGTGAAGACAGGGGGGAACCCTACGAGCAGTACTTC.